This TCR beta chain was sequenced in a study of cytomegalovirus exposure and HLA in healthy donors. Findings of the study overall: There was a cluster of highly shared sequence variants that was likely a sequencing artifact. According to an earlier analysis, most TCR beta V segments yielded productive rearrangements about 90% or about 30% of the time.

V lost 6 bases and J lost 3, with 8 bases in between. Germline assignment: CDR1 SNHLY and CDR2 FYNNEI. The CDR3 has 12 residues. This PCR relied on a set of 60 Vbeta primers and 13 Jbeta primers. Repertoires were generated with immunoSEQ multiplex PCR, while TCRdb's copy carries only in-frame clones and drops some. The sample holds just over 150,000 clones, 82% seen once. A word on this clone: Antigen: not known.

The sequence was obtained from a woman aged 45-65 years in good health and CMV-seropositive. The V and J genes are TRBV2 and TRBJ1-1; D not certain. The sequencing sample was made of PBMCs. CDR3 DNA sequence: TGTGCCAGCAGGCTCCGGGACACTGAAGCTTTCTTT. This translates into CASRLRDTEAFF.